The clone carrying this T cell receptor (beta chain) was seen a single time. This sample is part of a study of CD8+CD57+ T cells in acquired aplastic anemia. Profiling of TCR beta VDJ combinations and CDR3 sequences used genomic DNA as template. TCRdb ran MiXCR on the reads and lists one entry per CDR3 protein. This repertoire shows about 120,000 distinct CDR3 sequences, 58% found once; its top ten account for around 27%. Patients sequenced had flow cytometry evidence of CD8+CD57+ cell expansion. Trimming removed 5 bases at V and 7 bases at J, with 15 bases between. The CDR3 consists of 14 residues. Germline V gene data show CDR1 as LNHDA and CDR2 as SQIVND (reference sequence).

The source material was sorted CD4+, CD8+, or CD8+CD57+ T cells (not recorded which) from PBMCs. The TCR comes from a human donor with aplastic anemia. The chain joins TRBV19 to TRBJ2-1, with TRBD2 as a possible D gene (6 bases). In nucleotides, the CDR3 is TGTGCCAGTAGTGAACCGGGACTGCAGAATGAGCAGTTCTTC. It encodes CASSEPGLQNEQFF. The full variable domain, with the rest looked up from reference TRBV19 and TRBJ2-1, is DGGITQSPKYLFRKEGQNVTLSCEQNLNHDAMYWYRQDPGQGLRLIYYSQIVNDFQKGDIAEGYSVSREKKESFPLTVTSAQKNPTAFYLCASSEPGLQNEQFFGPGTRLTVL.